The present TCR beta chain was sequenced within a study of blood T cell repertoires in COVID-19 (dated by TCRdb to 2020 to 2021). With regard to the full study: The collaborator samples originated in the United States, Italy and Spain and spanned the acute and convalescent phases of COVID-19. The material from the prospective study consisted of cDNA or gDNA derived from T cells, B-cell-depleted T cells, or PBMCs. Subjects who had been exposed to COVID-19, were actively infected with it, or had recovered from it provided the deeply sampled blood TCRbeta repertoires that made up the dataset. The repertoires were released in a freely available public database meant as a resource for research on the immune response to SARS-CoV-2. The samples were drawn from two sources: the first 160 participants of the ongoing ImmuneRACE study, and 1,254 subjects contributed by 6 global collaborators. A de-identified subject ID, COVID-19 status, age in years and sex were almost always included in the sample metadata. Where available, HLA class I and class II types were obtained from metadata supplied by the sample provider rather than from assay-based typing. Beyond this particular receptor, the publication reports: The quantity of clinical and demographic metadata differed by source and by participant and was supplied without curation.

TCRbeta CDR3 regions were amplified from genomic DNA using the immunoSEQ Assay, a bias-controlled multiplex PCR. The authors' pipeline ran thus. The number of nucleated cells in each sample was estimated by amplification of reference gene primers within the assay. Sequence reads were collapsed and filtered to measure the absolute abundance of every unique TCRbeta CDR3 rearrangement. For each sample, productive Simpson clonality was calculated by taking the square root of Simpson's diversity index across productive rearrangements. TCRdb limited this immuneACCESS table to in-frame rearrangements with V and J called. A share of clones is missing; checked studies link under half to unresolved V genes, and the rest is unexplained. The V and J calls and the clone size are those of that table, but D and trimming were determined from the DNA. The sample includes nearly 90,000 clones, with around 91% observed a single time. Clones ranked in the top ten supply about 6.7% of the sample.

At one collaborating source in Seattle, patients were enrolled during active infection and were followed longitudinally through the course of disease. Each collaborating institution followed its own protocols to collect whole blood in K2EDTA tubes. Collaborator samples were shipped for TCRbeta analysis as frozen whole blood, isolated PBMCs, or DNA extracted from either sample type. Cut back by 7 bases and 0 bases, the V and J ends lie 6 bases apart. Including the terminal cysteine and phenylalanine, the CDR3 comprises 12 residues. The only DNA kept is the CDR3, 36 bases in frame from the first base. The CDR1 and CDR2 encoded by the germline V gene are SQVTM and ANQGSEA. Turning to this clone: Its antigen remains unidentified. No base qualities exist here, and no much larger clone lies one base off it.

The sequence links TRBV29-1 to TRBJ2-2; the D gene is perhaps TRBD1, from 6 matching bases. The clonotype was recovered from a man aged 18 to 30 with COVID-19, enrolled during active disease. Input material: peripheral blood. The CDR3 corresponds to CSAGANTGELFF. The nucleotide sequence is TGCAGCGCAGGGGCGAACACCGGGGAGCTGTTTTTT.